These 12 T cell receptor beta chains were all obtained from the same sample, sequenced in a study of cytomegalovirus exposure and HLA in healthy donors (dated by TCRdb to about 2017). The library relied on the immunoSEQ multiplex PCR assay. The multiplex PCR relied on a mix of 60 forward primers for TCR Vbeta segments and 13 reverse primers for TCR Jbeta segments. The table was pulled from immuneACCESS by TCRdb, which kept in-frame rearrangements only. Such tables lose some clones; where checked, under half of the loss comes from unresolved V genes, and the rest has no known cause. The sample yields some 110,000 clones; around 85% were counted once. The ten most abundant clones make up roughly 3.4% of the sample. The sequencing sample was made of PBMCs. These receptors came from a man in his 60s in good health and CMV-seronegative.

The chain employs TRBV7-9 and TRBJ2-7, with 7 bases identical to TRBD1. The CDR3 spans 15 residues. V lost 8 bases, J lost 3 bases, and 13 bases stayed unmatched. Germline V gene sequence: CDR1 SEHNR, CDR2 FQNEAQ (reference sequence). The CDR3 loop reads CASPTLQGLHYEQYF. DNA for the CDR3: TGTGCCAGCCCAACTCTACAGGGGCTCCACTACGAGCAGTACTTC. Filled out from reference TRBV7-9 and TRBJ2-7, the complete variable domain reads DTGVSQNPRHKITKRGQNVTFRCDPISEHNRLYWYRQTLGQGPEFLTYFQNEAQLEKSRLLSDRFSAERPKGSFSTLEIQRTEQGDSAMYLCASPTLQGLHYEQYFGPGTRLTVT.

This clone was seen a single time. Other DNA sequences in this sample translate to the same CDR3. J is TRBJ2-7 and V is TRBV28; TRBD1 might be the D (6 bases). Trimming left V 6 bases short and J 3 bases short, with 15 bases between. The CDR3 loop spans 14 amino acids. CDR1 is MDHEN and CDR2 is SYDVKM in the germline V gene. In DNA, the CDR3 is TGTGCCAGCAGCCCAACCACAGGGCTCTACGAGCAGTACGTC. As protein: CASSPTTGLYEQYV.

CDR3 sequence (DNA): TGTGCCAGCGGAGACGTATATAGGGGGTTTCAGCCCCAGCATTTT. Its translation: CASGDVYRGFQPQHF. The V call is TRBV9, the J call TRBJ1-5, with D perhaps matching TRBD1 (6 bases). The germline V gene encodes CDR1 SGDLS and CDR2 YYNGEE. CDR3 length: 15 amino acids. Trimming shortened V by 7 bases and J by 6 bases, and 20 bases separated the two germline ends.

This clone was observed a single time. This chain links TRBV28 with TRBJ2-7; TRBD1 might be the D (6 bases). Trimming removed 1 base at V and 6 bases at J, with 13 bases between. This CDR3 is 14 amino acids long. Germline V gene data show CDR1 as MDHEN and CDR2 as SYDVKM. CDR3 nucleotides: TGTGCCAGCAGTTTATCCCCACAGGGACGCGAGCAGTACGTC. Translated: CASSLSPQGREQYV.

There are a few counts of this clone. This chain links TRBV19 with TRBJ2-3; D is possibly TRBD2 (6 bases). The CDR3 totals 14 residues. Trimming pared 5 bases from V and 5 bases from J, leaving 14 bases between. Germline V gene sequence: CDR1 LNHDA, CDR2 SQIVND (reference sequence). Written as DNA, the CDR3 is TGTGCCAGTAGTCGGGGGTCACGGGGAGATACGCAGTATTTT. This encodes CASSRGSRGDTQYF.

Only one count was recorded for this clone. Germline and junction disagree at one end, which may indicate a read error. The same CDR3 can be traced to other DNA sequences in this sample. The chain recombines TRBV5-8 with TRBJ2-3, with D maybe TRBD2 (6 bases). The CDR3 sequence is 12 residues long. In germline, CDR1 is SGHTS, CDR2 YDEGEE. The CDR3 DNA reads TGCGCCAGCAGCTTCGGAGGGGATACGCAGTATTTT. The encoded protein is CASSFGGDTQYF. The whole variable domain, filled in from reference TRBV5-8 and TRBJ2-3, reads EAGVTQSPTHLIKTRGQQATLRCSPISGHTSVYWYQQALGLGLQFLLWYDEGEERNRGNFPPRFSGRQFPNYSSELNVNALELEDSALYLCASSFGGDTQYFGPGTRLTVL.

The chain combines TRBV14 with TRBJ1-1; 7 bases fit TRBD1. This CDR3 has 12 residues. The trim removed 3 bases at V and 8 bases at J, leaving 3 bases unmatched. Per the germline V gene, CDR1 is SGHDN and CDR2 is FVKESK. The CDR3 nucleotides read TGTGCCAGCAGCCAGGCGGGACAGGAAGCTTTCTTT. Its translation: CASSQAGQEAFF. Combining the CDR3 with reference TRBV14 and TRBJ1-1 gives the whole variable domain EAGVTQFPSHSVIEKGQTVTLRCDPISGHDNLYWYRRVMGKEIKFLLHFVKESKQDESGMPNNRFLAERTGGTYSTLKVQPAELEDSGVYFCASSQAGQEAFFGQGTRLTVV.

The chain recombines TRBV7-9 with TRBJ1-1; 8 bases map to TRBD1. V shed 3 bases, J shed 5 bases, and the junction held 11 bases outside the gene matches. The CDR3 consists of 16 residues. CDR1 and CDR2 from the germline V gene are SEHNR and FQNEAQ (reference sequence). CDR3 in amino acids: CASSFTVPTGETEAFF. CDR3 nucleotides: TGTGCCAGCAGCTTCACCGTTCCGACAGGGGAAACTGAAGCTTTCTTT.

V usage is TRBV12-5 and J usage is TRBJ2-1; the match to TRBD1 covers 9 bases. After removal of 0 bases from V and 4 bases from J, the junction contained 7 bases not matched to a gene. Per the germline V gene, CDR1 is LGHNT and CDR2 is FRNRAP. There are 17 residues in the CDR3. The CDR3: CASGLVPGTGKYNEQFF. The CDR3 bases are TGTGCTAGTGGTTTGGTACCGGGGACAGGGAAATACAATGAGCAGTTCTTC. The variable domain in full, completed from reference TRBV12-5 and TRBJ2-1, reads DARVTQTPRHKVTEMGQEVTMRCQPILGHNTVFWYRQTMMQGLELLAYFRNRAPLDDSGMPKDRFSAEMPDATLATLKIQPSEPRDSAVYFCASGLVPGTGKYNEQFFGPGTRLTVL.

This clone has a handful of counts. The V and J genes are TRBV27 and TRBJ2-2; D possibly corresponds to TRBD2 (5 bases). The V gene lost 3 bases and the J gene lost 1 base, with 12 bases spanning the gap. CDR1 is MNHEY, CDR2 SMNVEV, per germline (reference sequence). The CDR3 runs to 16 residues. The CDR3 DNA reads TGTGCCAGCAGTTTTTCGAGGGTCTTGAACACCGGGGAGCTGTTTTTT. Encoded protein: CASSFSRVLNTGELFF.

This chain links TRBV4-2 with TRBJ2-1, with 7 bases that match TRBD1. Germline lookup yields CDR1 LGHNA and CDR2 YNFKEQ. The CDR3 extends over 13 amino acids. With V trimmed by 3 bases and J by 13 bases, 9 bases remained unmatched. The CDR3 protein is CASSHNTGDSQFF. CDR3 coding DNA: TGTGCCAGCAGCCACAATACCGGGGACAGCCAGTTCTTC.

The V and J genes are TRBV19 and TRBJ1-1; 8 nucleotides align to TRBD1. The V and J ends lost 3 bases and 4 bases, in that order; junction bases with no gene match: 7. The CDR3 consists of 15 residues. CDR1 LNHDA and CDR2 SQIVND come from the germline V gene (reference sequence). CDR3 residues: CASSMGQGAVTEAFF. The CDR3 region has the DNA TGTGCCAGTAGTATGGGGCAGGGGGCGGTCACTGAAGCTTTCTTT.